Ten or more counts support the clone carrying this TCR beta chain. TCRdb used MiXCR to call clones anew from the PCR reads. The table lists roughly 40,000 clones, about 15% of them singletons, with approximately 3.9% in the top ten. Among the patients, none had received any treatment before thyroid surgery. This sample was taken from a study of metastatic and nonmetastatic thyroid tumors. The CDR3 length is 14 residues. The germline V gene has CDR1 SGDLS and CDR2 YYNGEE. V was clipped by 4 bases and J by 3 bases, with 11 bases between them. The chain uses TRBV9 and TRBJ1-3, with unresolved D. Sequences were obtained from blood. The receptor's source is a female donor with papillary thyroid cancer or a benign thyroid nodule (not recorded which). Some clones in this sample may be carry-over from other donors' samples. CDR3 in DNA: TGTGCCAGCAGCCCCCCGGGTGATGGAAACACCATATATTTT. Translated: CASSPPGDGNTIYF.